The 8 T cell receptor beta chains in this list originate from one sample, sequenced in a study of T cells in tuberculosis. Thawed, overnight-rested PBMC were stained with GMM-loaded CD1B tetramer, viability dye and anti-CD3, then sorted. C32 glucose monomycolate from Rhodococcus equi was loaded onto the CD1B tetramers. TCRdb's table, derived via immunoSEQ multiplex PCR, lists solely in-frame clones and lacks some. Altogether 85,000 to 90,000 clones are present, approximately 91% being singletons, with the ten largest covering around 2%. Sample: CD1b-GMM tetramer-negative cells sorted from PBMCs. The receptor source for this set is an adult woman with latent tuberculosis.

The CDR3 is CASIGGTDSAYNEQFF. DNA of the CDR3: TGTGCCAGCATCGGGGGTACGGATTCCGCCTACAATGAGCAGTTCTTC. The chain employs TRBV27 and TRBJ2-1; a weak D match, TRBD2 (6 bases). Germline values: CDR1 MNHEY, CDR2 SMNVEV (reference sequence). Trimming cost V 7 bases and J 2 bases, with 18 bases left between them. This CDR3 is built from 16 residues.

The chain is built from TRBV4-1 and TRBJ2-2; D might be TRBD2 (5 bases). Germline loops: CDR1 MGHRA, CDR2 YSYEKL. The CDR3 has 13 residues. Between the trimmed V and J ends, which lost 1 base and 10 bases, there was a span of 10 bases. The CDR3 sequence is CASSQVGEEELFF. The CDR3 bases are TGCGCCAGCAGCCAAGTGGGAGAGGAGGAGCTGTTTTTT.

The chain has TRBV10-3 and TRBJ2-3; TRBD2 matches 7 bases. J was trimmed by 10 bases and V by 6 bases; bases with no gene match: 22. The CDR3 totals 17 residues. CDR1 is ENHRY, CDR2 SYGVKD, per germline. The CDR3 DNA is TGTGCCATCAGCGCGTTCGCGGGAAACGTAGCGGGCGGTCCGCAGTATTTT. Protein sequence: CAISAFAGNVAGGPQYF.

V is TRBV11-2 and J is TRBJ2-7, with 7 bases lining up with TRBD2. V was pared by 5 bases and J by 4 bases, with 5 bases of the junction left unmatched. There are 13 residues in the CDR3. CDR1 and CDR2 (germline): SGHAT, FQNNGV. This CDR3 is CASSRTSFYEQYF. The CDR3 DNA follows: TGTGCCAGCAGCCGGACTAGTTTTTACGAGCAGTACTTC.

This clone occurred once. This sequence joins TRBV13 and TRBJ2-5, with TRBD2 matching 8 bases. CDR3 size: 16 residues. The trim removed 2 bases at V and 5 bases at J, leaving 10 bases unmatched. The V gene's germline CDR1 is PRHDT and CDR2 FYEKMQ (reference sequence). CDR3 in DNA: TGTGCCAGCAGCTTATCTGCCGGGGGGGCTGGGGAGACCCAGTACTTC. This codes for CASSLSAGGAGETQYF.

The CDR3 here is CASSESKYGLSGNTIYF. CDR3 bases: TGTGCCAGCAGTGAATCTAAGTACGGACTTTCTGGAAACACCATATATTTT. The V call is TRBV6-1, the J call TRBJ1-3; D is unresolved. CDR3 length: 17 amino acids. Trimming cost V 2 bases and J 1 base, with 15 bases left between them. The germline V gene has CDR1 MNHNS and CDR2 SASEGT.

CDR3 DNA sequence: TGTGCCAGCAGCTCGGGACAGGGGAGGAACTATGGCTACACCTTC. This codes for CASSSGQGRNYGYTF. The chain combines TRBV5-4 with TRBJ1-2, with 10 bases fitting TRBD1. Germline V gene sequence: CDR1 SGHNT, CDR2 YYREEE (reference sequence). J gave up 2 bases and V 3 bases, and 4 bases lay outside the gene matches. This CDR3 is built from 15 residues.

The V call is TRBV10-3, the J call TRBJ1-4; 8 bases map to TRBD1. Looked up from germline, CDR1 is ENHRY and CDR2 is SYGVKD. The CDR3 runs 15 residues. The J segment lost 5 bases and the V segment lost 6 bases, leaving 8 bases of the junction unmatched. Here the CDR3 reads CAIRSKTGANEKLFF. The CDR3 bases are TGTGCCATCAGGTCCAAGACAGGGGCGAATGAAAAACTGTTTTTT.